This T cell receptor beta chain is drawn from a study of blood T cell repertoires in COVID-19. Overall study context: There were acute and convalescent COVID-19 samples, and they came from the United States, Italy and Spain. Sample material is recorded as cDNA or gDNA derived from T cells, B-cell-depleted T cells, or PBMCs.

The CDR3 totals 17 residues. Germline CDR1 and CDR2: LGHNA and YSLEER. Trimming removed 0 bases at V and 3 bases at J, with 16 bases between. As processed by the authors: Amplification from reference gene primers served as the basis for estimated nucleated cell counts. Only in-frame clones appear in the TCRdb table, and some are missing; sequencing was by immunoSEQ multiplex PCR. D and trimming were read from the DNA, whereas the V and J calls and clone size are those reported in that table. The data contain approximately 330,000 clones, roughly 90% of them singletons. This chain joins TRBV4-3 and TRBJ2-3, with TRBD1 as a possible D gene (5 bases). The receptor was isolated from a woman between 50 and 59 years old with active or convalescent COVID-19. What was sequenced was peripheral blood. For the CDR3, the DNA is TGCGCCAGCAGCCAAGAGTATGGGTTGGCAGGGACAGATACGCAGTATTTT. This sequence encodes CASSQEYGLAGTDTQYF.